These T cell receptor beta chains were read from a single sample in a study of beta chain features in type 1 diabetes. Clones were sequenced by immunoSEQ multiplex PCR, and TCRdb holds only the in-frame ones, with some missing. The sample contains hundreds of thousands of clones, 14% to 15% of which appear only once. The material sequenced was naive CD4+ T cells from blood. These receptors came from a man aged 18 to 30 with type 1 diabetes. The conserved cysteine and the conserved F or W are not part of the CDR3 here. The order of the fields is V gene, D gene, clone size, CDR3 protein. The D gene is left open where the match is weak. Not every row has a clone size; where given, it reads once, few, many or a size class.

v_gene: TRBV11-2; d_gene: TRBD2; abundance: -; CDR3aa: ASSRGGSGANVLT
v_gene: TRBV30; d_gene: -; abundance: -; CDR3aa: AWSLSGRNTIY
v_gene: TRBV19; d_gene: TRBD1; abundance: -; CDR3aa: ASSTGGSYEQY
v_gene: TRBV18; d_gene: TRBD1; abundance: few; CDR3aa: ASSLDRGRTEAF
v_gene: TRBV20-1; d_gene: -; abundance: -; CDR3aa: SDKGYT
v_gene: TRBV11-2; d_gene: TRBD1; abundance: few; CDR3aa: ASSSGTAQETQY
v_gene: TRBV18; d_gene: -; abundance: few; CDR3aa: ASSPEIEEKLF
v_gene: TRBV30; d_gene: -; abundance: few; CDR3aa: AWQIGGANVLT
v_gene: TRBV5-1; d_gene: TRBD2; abundance: -; CDR3aa: ASSSRLASNEQY
v_gene: TRBV28; d_gene: -; abundance: few; CDR3aa: AESGPSQYEQY
v_gene: TRBV27; d_gene: -; abundance: -; CDR3aa: ASSLADSYEQY
v_gene: TRBV28; d_gene: -; abundance: -; CDR3aa: ASSPTGSSYEQY
v_gene: TRBV9; d_gene: TRBD1; abundance: few; CDR3aa: ASMRGHNTGELF
v_gene: TRBV4-1; d_gene: TRBD1; abundance: -; CDR3aa: ASSQYLGDRGH
v_gene: TRBV21-1; d_gene: -; abundance: few; CDR3aa: ASRETRTAPETQY
v_gene: TRBV29-1; d_gene: TRBD1; abundance: -; CDR3aa: SVPKGQGGQPQH
v_gene: TRBV4-3; d_gene: -; abundance: -; CDR3aa: ASSQDPGGRGSYEQY
v_gene: TRBV10-3; d_gene: TRBD2; abundance: few; CDR3aa: AISLWAGETGYEQY
v_gene: TRBV18; d_gene: -; abundance: few; CDR3aa: ASSVTGSTDTQY
v_gene: TRBV23-1; d_gene: -; abundance: few; CDR3aa: ASSHYPTGTYEQY
v_gene: TRBV18; d_gene: -; abundance: -; CDR3aa: ASSPQPQGYNQPQH
v_gene: TRBV5-6; d_gene: TRBD2; abundance: -; CDR3aa: ASRQGLAGLGETQY
v_gene: TRBV4-2; d_gene: -; abundance: -; CDR3aa: ASSRLGSTEAF
v_gene: TRBV29-1; d_gene: -; abundance: -; CDR3aa: SVEVRRGSGYT